This TCR beta chain came from a study of T cells after yellow fever vaccination. Study findings and constraints: Most primary-vaccination clones recurred post-booster (under 98% CD4, about 90% CD8). Contamination by abundant bulk-population clonotypes could be present in FACS-sorted repertoires. Researchers report a weaker secondary response that nonetheless peaked faster, day 5 versus 15.

CDR1 is SGHAT, CDR2 FQNNGV, per germline. This CDR3 contains 13 residues. The V gene lost 9 bases and the J gene lost 6 bases, with 15 bases spanning the gap. This clonotype came up a few times. What it binds is not known. They built TCR cDNA with 5'RACE template switching, a step that put in a universal primer site and UMIs. In TCRdb, the 5' RACE reads were re-called with MiXCR into one record per CDR3 protein. The table has 450,000 to 550,000 distinct CDR3 sequences, just over 20% seen once. Sequences were derived from PBMCs, sampled about 21 days after the first yellow fever vaccination. This receptor was obtained from a man aged 18 to 35 who received the YFV17D yellow fever vaccine. The chain couples TRBV11-2 to TRBJ2-1; a possible D gene is TRBD2 (6 bases). The CDR3 DNA reads as TGTGCCAGTCGGTCGTGGAGGGTCAATGAGCAGTTCTTC. Its protein product is CASRSWRVNEQFF.